The 14 T cell receptor beta chains below come from one sample, sequenced in a study of read filtering for tumor transcriptome and immune sequencing. The library was built from around 0.4 ug RNA with molecular barcoded adaptors for alpha/delta and beta/gamma chains. MiXCR was run by TCRdb on the reads, yielding one entry per CDR3 protein. The table includes roughly 130,000 distinct CDR3 sequences, 10% to 15% detected once. The sequenced sample was a population of CD138-negative cells sorted from bone marrow. All receptors come from a donor at least 40 years old with multiple myeloma.

The chain joins TRBV29-1 to TRBJ2-2, with 8 positions matching TRBD2. Germline loops: CDR1 SQVTM, CDR2 ANQGSEA. The CDR3 totals 12 residues. Trimming at V came to 7 bases and at J to 7 bases, leaving 5 bases not matched to a gene. CDR3 DNA: TGCAGCGGGGTACTAGCGGACGGGGAGCTGTTTTTT. Residues: CSGVLADGELFF.

This clonotype was seen repeatedly, ten times or more. The J gene is TRBJ2-2, the V gene TRBV5-1; 8 nucleotides match TRBD1. CDR1 and CDR2 (germline): SGHRS, YFSETQ. The CDR3 totals 14 residues. Germline trimming cut 2 bases from V and 6 bases from J; bases unmatched to any gene: 3. CDR3 region: CASSFQGAAGELFF. The CDR3 DNA follows: TGCGCCAGCAGCTTCCAGGGGGCCGCCGGGGAGCTGTTTTTT.

The V call is TRBV7-9, the J call TRBJ2-1; tentatively, D is TRBD1 or TRBD2 (5 bases each). In germline, CDR1 is SEHNR, CDR2 FQNEAQ (reference sequence). The CDR3 length is 17 residues. Between the trimmed V and J ends, which lost 4 bases and 1 base, there was a span of 17 bases. In DNA form, the CDR3 reads TGTGCCAGCAGCTCCCCTAACTGGGGGTCGTCCTACAATGAGCAGTTCTTC. Amino acid sequence: CASSSPNWGSSYNEQFF.

This clonotype was seen ten or more times. This chain joins TRBV7-9 and TRBJ1-1; D is uncertain. The CDR3 contains 16 residues. Deletions cut 4 bases from V and 5 bases from J, with 20 bases between. Germline CDR1 SEHNR, CDR2 FQNEAQ (reference sequence). In DNA, the CDR3 is TGTGCCAGCAGCTCTCCCCGGGTACCCCGAGGTACTGAAGCTTTCTTT. It encodes CASSSPRVPRGTEAFF.

A few counts support this clonotype. One junction end does not reproduce the germline sequence, and a read error may be involved. CDR3 residues: CAGSQVGTGVTGELFF. CDR3 DNA sequence: TGTGCCGGCAGCCAAGTTGGGACAGGGGTTACCGGGGAGCTGTTTTTT. The chain carries TRBV3-1 and TRBJ2-2; 10 nucleotides align to TRBD1. The CDR3 extends over 16 amino acids. The germline V gene encodes CDR1 LGHDT and CDR2 YNNKEL (reference sequence).

Many counts were recorded for this clonotype. The chain links TRBV7-2 to TRBJ2-3, with TRBD2 matching 7 bases. Germline V gene sequence: CDR1 SGHTA, CDR2 FQGNSA. V lost 3 bases, J lost 4 bases, and 7 bases stayed unmatched. This CDR3 region has 15 residues. The CDR3: CASSLGGSMADTQYF. The CDR3 DNA reads TGTGCCAGCAGCTTGGGCGGGAGTATGGCAGATACGCAGTATTTT. Full variable domain (remainder filled in from reference TRBV7-2 and TRBJ2-3): GAGVSQSPSNKVTEKGKDVELRCDPISGHTALYWYRQSLGQGLEFLIYFQGNSAPDKSGLPSDRFSAERTGGSVSTLTIQRTQQEDSAVYLCASSLGGSMADTQYFGPGTRLTVL.

This clonotype was picked up many times. The V and J genes are TRBV7-3 and TRBJ2-5; unclear D gene. The CDR3 consists of 13 residues. CDR1 is SGHTA, CDR2 FQGTGA, per germline. The V end was cut by 4 bases, the J end by 2 bases, with 8 bases between. The DNA for the CDR3 is TGTGCCAGCAGCTCAAACATGCAAGAGACCCAGTACTTC. It specifies CASSSNMQETQYF.

This clonotype was counted ten times or more. The chain joins TRBV18 to TRBJ2-1; D gene ambiguous. Germline V lookup: CDR1 KGHSH, CDR2 LQKENI. This CDR3 contains 12 residues. Trimming pared 3 bases from V and 10 bases from J, leaving 10 bases between. The CDR3 nucleotides read TGTGCCAGCTCACCCGACCTCTGGGAGCAGTTCTTC. Translation: CASSPDLWEQFF.

Turning to this clonotype: A clone one base away is much larger, so this may be a read error. The V call is TRBV29-1, the J call TRBJ2-4, with TRBD1 matching 9 bases. The CDR3 sequence is 13 residues long. The germline CDR1 and CDR2 sequences are SQVTM and ANQGSEA. The CDR3 loop reads CGVVEQGANIQYF. Written as DNA, the CDR3 is TGCGGCGTTGTGGAACAGGGGGCAAACATTCAGTACTTC.

This clonotype was seen at least ten times. V usage is TRBV5-1 and J usage is TRBJ2-5; 9 nucleotides line up with TRBD1. This CDR3 spans 17 amino acids. Germline lookup yields CDR1 SGHRS and CDR2 YFSETQ. V lost 3 bases, J lost 0 bases, and 9 bases stayed unmatched. In DNA, the CDR3 is TGCGCCAGCAGCTACTCAACGGGACAGGGCCACCAAGAGACCCAGTACTTC. Protein sequence: CASSYSTGQGHQETQYF.

This chain uses TRBV5-6 with TRBJ2-1; 9 bases are shared with TRBD2. Losses at the gene ends were 5 bases for V and 6 bases for J; bases not matched to a gene: 0. The CDR3 has 12 residues. CDR1 and CDR2 (germline): SGHDT, YYEEEE. Written as DNA, the CDR3 is TGTGCCAGCAGGGGACTAGCCAATGAGCAGTTCTTC. Translating it yields CASRGLANEQFF.

V usage is TRBV5-1 and J usage is TRBJ2-5; 7 positions agree with TRBD1. Germline CDR1 reads SGHRS; CDR2 reads YFSETQ. This CDR3 is built from 15 residues. Trimming removed 6 bases from V and 5 bases from J; junction bases left unmatched: 13. For the CDR3, the DNA is TGCGCCAGCACGACAGGGACGGCGGTGGGGGAGACCCAGTACTTC. Residues: CASTTGTAVGETQYF.

Worth noting for this clonotype: With only one base between it and a far larger clone, this is likely a read error. The chain is built from TRBV7-9 and TRBJ1-1; D is uncertain. CDR3 length equals 14 residues. V was cut by 3 bases and J by 4 bases, with 12 bases left in between. From germline, CDR1 is SEHNR and CDR2 FQNEAQ (reference sequence). CDR3 in amino acids: CASSLARSSTEAFF. CDR3 sequence (DNA): TGTGCCAGCAGCTTGGCACGGTCGAGCACTGAAGCTTTCTTT.

This clonotype occurred many times. Compared with germline, one end of the junction differs, possibly owing to a read error. The chain carries TRBV3-1 and TRBJ1-1; D call uncertain. The CDR3 has 14 amino acids. Germline V gene data show CDR1 as LGHDT and CDR2 as YNNKEL (reference sequence). CDR3 sequence: CASSQRVVNTEAFF. The CDR3 DNA reads TGCGCCAGCAGCCAACGGGTAGTGAACACTGAAGCTTTCTTT.